This TCR beta chain was identified during a study of blood T cell repertoires in COVID-19. The overall study: Samples representing acute and convalescent COVID-19 were sourced from the United States, Italy and Spain. PBMCs, B-cell-depleted T cells, or T cells were the source of the cDNA or gDNA that made up the material.

Study processing details: Estimated nucleated cell counts came from reference gene primer amplification. Libraries were prepared by immunoSEQ multiplex PCR; TCRdb keeps only in-frame clonotypes and omits some of them. D and trimming come from the DNA, and the V and J calls and clone size come from that table. Counted here are fewer than 200,000 clones, almost 80% occurring once; the ten biggest clones make up more than 25%. Germline V gene sequence: CDR1 SGHVS, CDR2 FQNEAQ. The junction had 4 bases not matched to a gene; V was cut back by 5 bases and J by 1 base. The CDR3 totals 14 residues. The chain uses TRBV7-8 and TRBJ2-7, with 8 bases lining up with TRBD1. The sequenced sample consisted of peripheral blood. The sequence was obtained from a woman aged 65 to 85 with acute or convalescent COVID-19. The CDR3 coding sequence is TGTGCCAGCAGCCAGACAGGGGAGTCCTACGAGCAGTACTTC. This encodes CASSQTGESYEQYF.